The rows below give T cell receptor beta chains drawn from one sample of a study of vaccination effects on CD4 cells after COVID-19. Their recognized antigens are unknown. Profiling relied on immunoSEQ multiplex PCR, and the TCRdb table lists in-frame clones only, not all of them. Among about 70,000 clones listed, 65% to 75% were seen once. The starting material was CD4+ T cells from PBMCs cultured with HIV peptides, obtained before COVID-19 vaccination. The receptors here all came from a human donor who had a prior SARS-CoV-2 infection. The CDR3 runs from the conserved cysteine through the conserved F or W. D genes are given only for firm matches. Clone size is shown for a subset of rows, as once, few, many or a class of expanded clone.

v_gene: TRBV5-1; j_gene: TRBJ2-3; abundance: -; d_gene: TRBD2; CDR3aa: CASSLGTLAGGGTDTQYF; CDR3nt: TGCGCCAGCAGCTTGGGGACTCTGGCGGGGGGAGGCACAGATACGCAGTATTTT
v_gene: TRBV7-2; j_gene: TRBJ2-2; abundance: -; d_gene: -; CDR3aa: CASSGTNTGELFF; CDR3nt: TGTGCCAGCAGCGGCACGAACACCGGGGAGCTGTTTTTT
v_gene: TRBV5-5; j_gene: TRBJ1-6; abundance: -; d_gene: -; CDR3aa: CASSEYSSINNSPLHF; CDR3nt: TGTGCCAGCAGCGAATACAGCTCTATCAATAATTCACCCCTCCACTTT
v_gene: TRBV24-1; j_gene: TRBJ1-5; abundance: -; d_gene: -; CDR3aa: CATSDLLGQPQHF; CDR3nt: TGTGCCACCAGTGATTTGCTCGGTCAGCCCCAGCATTTT
v_gene: TRBV2; j_gene: TRBJ1-2; abundance: -; d_gene: TRBD1; CDR3aa: CASSVDRGYGYTF; CDR3nt: TGTGCCAGCAGCGTGGACAGGGGCTATGGCTACACCTTC
v_gene: TRBV7-3; j_gene: TRBJ2-1; abundance: -; d_gene: TRBD1; CDR3aa: CASSRDRGWDNEQFF; CDR3nt: TGTGCCAGCAGCCGGGACAGGGGGTGGGACAATGAGCAGTTCTTC
v_gene: TRBV5-1; j_gene: TRBJ1-5; abundance: -; d_gene: -; CDR3aa: CASTPSQPQHF; CDR3nt: TGCGCCAGCACACCAAGTCAGCCCCAGCATTTT
v_gene: TRBV7-2; j_gene: TRBJ1-2; abundance: -; d_gene: TRBD1; CDR3aa: CASSPGRVGLTGYGYTF; CDR3nt: TGTGCCAGCAGCCCTGGGAGGGTAGGGTTGACAGGGTATGGCTACACCTTC
v_gene: TRBV21-1; j_gene: TRBJ1-5; abundance: -; d_gene: -; CDR3aa: CASSNRTGINQPQHF; CDR3nt: TGTGCCAGCAGCAACAGGACAGGGATCAATCAGCCCCAGCATTTT
v_gene: TRBV5-1; j_gene: TRBJ1-2; abundance: -; d_gene: TRBD1; CDR3aa: CASSIAGTGEYGYTF; CDR3nt: TGCGCCAGCAGCATCGCCGGGACAGGGGAATATGGCTACACCTTC
v_gene: TRBV4-2; j_gene: TRBJ2-5; abundance: -; d_gene: TRBD2; CDR3aa: CASSQAQSGGETQYF; CDR3nt: TGTGCCAGCAGCCAAGCCCAAAGCGGGGGGGAGACCCAGTACTTC
v_gene: TRBV5-6; j_gene: TRBJ1-6; abundance: -; d_gene: -; CDR3aa: CASSLGTAYNSPLHF; CDR3nt: TGTGCCAGCAGCTTGGGGACAGCCTATAATTCACCCCTCCACTTT
v_gene: TRBV4-3; j_gene: TRBJ1-4; abundance: -; d_gene: TRBD1; CDR3aa: CASSRDRGGDEKLFF; CDR3nt: TGCGCCAGCAGCCGGGACAGGGGAGGAGATGAAAAACTGTTTTTT
v_gene: TRBV2; j_gene: TRBJ2-3; abundance: -; d_gene: TRBD2; CDR3aa: CASSVASGRRDTQYF; CDR3nt: TGTGCCAGCAGTGTGGCTAGCGGGAGGAGGGATACGCAGTATTTT
v_gene: TRBV2; j_gene: TRBJ2-3; abundance: once; d_gene: TRBD1; CDR3aa: CASNNRGVTDTQYF; CDR3nt: TGTGCCAGCAATAACAGGGGCGTCACAGATACGCAGTATTTT
v_gene: TRBV2; j_gene: TRBJ2-4; abundance: few; d_gene: TRBD2; CDR3aa: CASTKVAGGIQYF; CDR3nt: TGTGCCAGTACGAAAGTCGCGGGGGGCATTCAGTACTTC
v_gene: TRBV7-2; j_gene: TRBJ2-1; abundance: -; d_gene: TRBD2; CDR3aa: CASSLVGGGYNEQFF; CDR3nt: TGTGCCAGCAGCTTAGTTGGGGGGGGATACAATGAGCAGTTCTTC
v_gene: TRBV7-2; j_gene: TRBJ2-7; abundance: -; d_gene: -; CDR3aa: CASSVAVTYEQYF; CDR3nt: TGTGCCAGCAGCGTAGCGGTGACCTACGAGCAGTACTTC
v_gene: TRBV12-3/TRBV12-4; j_gene: TRBJ2-7; abundance: -; d_gene: -; CDR3aa: CASSRTSTYEQYF; CDR3nt: TGTGCCAGCAGTCGGACTTCAACCTACGAGCAGTACTTC
v_gene: TRBV29-1; j_gene: TRBJ2-3; abundance: -; d_gene: -; CDR3aa: CSVVMSDSDTQYF; CDR3nt: TGCAGCGTTGTAATGAGCGATTCAGATACGCAGTATTTT
v_gene: TRBV6-6; j_gene: TRBJ1-2; abundance: once; d_gene: -; CDR3aa: CASSYPGQPAGYGYTF; CDR3nt: TGTGCCAGCAGTTACCCGGGGCAGCCTGCGGGATATGGCTACACCTTC
v_gene: TRBV6-5; j_gene: TRBJ1-6; abundance: -; d_gene: -; CDR3aa: CASSLSTQNNSPLHF; CDR3nt: TGTGCCAGCAGTTTGTCCACGCAAAATAATTCACCCCTCCACTTT
v_gene: TRBV11-2; j_gene: TRBJ1-4; abundance: -; d_gene: -; CDR3aa: CASSLLGAATNEKLFF; CDR3nt: TGTGCCAGCAGCTTACTGGGGGCGGCAACTAATGAAAAACTGTTTTTT
v_gene: TRBV6-5; j_gene: TRBJ1-6; abundance: -; d_gene: -; CDR3aa: CASSYSGSNSPLHF; CDR3nt: TGTGCCAGCAGTTACTCAGGGTCGAATTCACCCCTCCACTTT
v_gene: TRBV30; j_gene: TRBJ2-5; abundance: -; d_gene: TRBD1; CDR3aa: CAPRGGGQARETQYF; CDR3nt: TGTGCCCCCAGAGGAGGTGGACAGGCTCGAGAGACCCAGTACTTC
v_gene: TRBV4-2; j_gene: TRBJ2-5; abundance: few; d_gene: -; CDR3aa: CASSQRARAGTQETQYF; CDR3nt: TGTGCCAGCAGCCAAAGGGCGAGGGCAGGGACCCAAGAGACCCAGTACTTC
v_gene: TRBV7-2; j_gene: TRBJ2-7; abundance: -; d_gene: TRBD2; CDR3aa: CASSLTGTNPHEQYF; CDR3nt: TGTGCCAGCAGCCTGACCGGGACTAATCCCCACGAGCAGTACTTC
v_gene: TRBV6-5; j_gene: TRBJ1-2; abundance: -; d_gene: -; CDR3aa: CASSYSDGSGYTF; CDR3nt: TGTGCCAGCAGTTACTCTGATGGCTCTGGCTACACCTTC
v_gene: TRBV9; j_gene: TRBJ2-7; abundance: -; d_gene: -; CDR3aa: CASSADGLSSYEQYF; CDR3nt: TGTGCCAGCAGCGCCGACGGACTTAGCTCCTACGAGCAGTACTTC
v_gene: TRBV18; j_gene: TRBJ2-7; abundance: -; d_gene: -; CDR3aa: CASSTRGGEQYF; CDR3nt: TGTGCCAGCTCAACGAGAGGGGGCGAGCAGTACTTC
v_gene: TRBV19; j_gene: TRBJ1-1; abundance: few; d_gene: TRBD1; CDR3aa: CASLRGDRGGDTEAFF; CDR3nt: TGTGCCAGCCTCCGGGGGGACAGGGGGGGTGACACTGAAGCTTTCTTT
v_gene: TRBV4-2; j_gene: TRBJ2-7; abundance: -; d_gene: -; CDR3aa: CASSQGVRRSSYEQYF; CDR3nt: TGTGCCAGCAGCCAAGGTGTACGGAGGAGCTCCTACGAGCAGTACTTC
v_gene: TRBV2; j_gene: TRBJ2-2; abundance: few; d_gene: -; CDR3aa: CASSAGVDRTGELFF; CDR3nt: TGTGCCAGCAGTGCGGGAGTGGATCGTACCGGGGAGCTGTTTTTT